This entry is about one T cell receptor beta chain. This record belongs to a study of blood T cell repertoires in COVID-19. As for the study in general: Italy, Spain and the United States were the sources of the convalescent and acute COVID-19 samples. PBMCs, B-cell-depleted T cells, or T cells were the source of the cDNA or gDNA that made up the material.

As originally analysed: Reference gene primer amplification gave estimated nucleated cell counts. Here immunoSEQ multiplex PCR was the method, and the copy in TCRdb shows in-frame clones only, minus some. The DNA gave D and trimming, while V, J and clone size come from that table. The sample gives fewer than 200,000 clones, about 84% of which show up once; roughly 7% is in the top ten. V shed 5 bases and J 5 bases; nucleotides not matched to a gene: 10. CDR3 size: 17 residues. The V gene's germline CDR1 is SGHAT and CDR2 FQNNGV. The chain joins TRBV11-2 to TRBJ2-3; 13 bases map to TRBD2. This TCR derives from a human donor in a cohort sampled during active COVID-19. Sequenced input: peripheral blood. The CDR3 DNA follows: TGTGCCAGCAGCGTCCCACTAGCGGGGGGGCCAAGAGATACGCAGTATTTT. Translation gives CASSVPLAGGPRDTQYF.